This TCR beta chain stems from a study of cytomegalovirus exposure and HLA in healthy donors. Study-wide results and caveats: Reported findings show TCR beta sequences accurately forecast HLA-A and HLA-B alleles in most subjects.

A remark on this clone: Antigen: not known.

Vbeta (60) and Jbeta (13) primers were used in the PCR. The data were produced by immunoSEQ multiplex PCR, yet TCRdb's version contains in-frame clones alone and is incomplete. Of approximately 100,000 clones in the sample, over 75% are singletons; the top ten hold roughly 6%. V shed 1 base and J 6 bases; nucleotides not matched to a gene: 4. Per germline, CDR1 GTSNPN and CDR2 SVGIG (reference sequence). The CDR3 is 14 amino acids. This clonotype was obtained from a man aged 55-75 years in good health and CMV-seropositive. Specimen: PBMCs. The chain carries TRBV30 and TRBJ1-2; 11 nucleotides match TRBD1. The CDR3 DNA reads TGTGCCTGGAGTGGGGGACAGGGGGGGAATGGCTACACCTTC. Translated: CAWSGGQGGNGYTF. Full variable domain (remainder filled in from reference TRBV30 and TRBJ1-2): SQTIHQWPATLVQPVGSPLSLECTVEGTSNPNLYWYRQAAGRGLQLLFYSVGIGQISSEVPQNLSASRPQDRQFILSSKKLLLSDSGFYLCAWSGGQGGNGYTFGSGTRLTVV.